The next 20 T cell receptor beta chains were all read from a single sample in a study of cytomegalovirus exposure and HLA in healthy donors. PCR employed 60 Vbeta and 13 Jbeta primers. Produced via immunoSEQ multiplex PCR; TCRdb's table is partial and in-frame only. The sample lists some 270,000 clones, over 90% occurring once. The specimen was PBMCs. The origin of the receptors is a girl aged 2-10 years in good health and CMV-seronegative.

The V and J genes are TRBV5-6 and TRBJ2-2; 8 bases agree with TRBD2. The CDR3 length is 14 residues. The V and J ends lost 2 bases and 7 bases, in that order; junction bases with no gene match: 4. The germline V gene has CDR1 SGHDT and CDR2 YYEEEE. The CDR3 reads CASSFGTRGGELFF. The CDR3 nucleotides read TGTGCCAGCAGCTTCGGGACTAGAGGCGGGGAGCTGTTTTTT.

This clone occurred once. The V gene is TRBV19, the J gene TRBJ2-7; perhaps TRBD2 as D (5 bases). Germline CDR1 reads LNHDA; CDR2 reads SQIVND (reference sequence). The length of the CDR3 is 14 residues. Trimming took off 4 bases at V and 0 bases at J, with 10 bases between the two ends. Written as DNA, the CDR3 is TGTGCCAGTAGTACCCGGGGTCTCTCCTACGAGCAGTACTTC. Translated, it gives CASSTRGLSYEQYF.

The gene calls are TRBV19 and TRBJ2-7, with a weak D call TRBD2 (6 bases). Germline V gene sequence: CDR1 LNHDA, CDR2 SQIVND (reference sequence). The V gene lost 3 bases and the J gene lost 0 bases, with 27 bases spanning the gap. The CDR3 is 20 residues long. The CDR3 bases are TGTGCCAGTAGTATGGGACCCCCCTTCTGGCGGAGGGGTAGCTCCTACGAGCAGTACTTC. Translation gives CASSMGPPFWRRGSSYEQYF. Full variable domain (missing parts from reference TRBV19 and TRBJ2-7): DGGITQSPKYLFRKEGQNVTLSCEQNLNHDAMYWYRQDPGQGLRLIYYSQIVNDFQKGDIAEGYSVSREKKESFPLTVTSAQKNPTAFYLCASSMGPPFWRRGSSYEQYFGPGTRLTVT.

The chain has TRBV13 and TRBJ2-2; D is uncertain. The V gene lost 4 bases and the J gene lost 7 bases, with 16 bases spanning the gap. Germline V gene sequence: CDR1 PRHDT, CDR2 FYEKMQ (reference sequence). The CDR3 is 15 amino acids. The CDR3 is CASSSSLLIHGELFF. CDR3 DNA: TGTGCCAGCAGCTCGTCCTTACTAATCCACGGGGAGCTGTTTTTT.

This chain connects TRBV19 to TRBJ2-1; D perhaps matches TRBD2 (6 bases). The CDR3 totals 15 residues. Between the trimmed V and J ends, which lost 3 bases and 9 bases, there was a span of 18 bases. Germline loops: CDR1 LNHDA, CDR2 SQIVND (reference sequence). CDR3 loop: CASSMLEGGGSEQFF. CDR3 DNA sequence: TGTGCCAGTAGTATGTTGGAGGGCGGTGGTAGTGAGCAGTTCTTC.

The chain uses TRBV10-3 and TRBJ1-1; D is unresolved. Per the germline V gene, CDR1 is ENHRY and CDR2 is SYGVKD. CDR3 size: 11 residues. Here the CDR3 DNA reads TGTGCTTGCCGAGCGAACACTGAAGCTTTCTTT. It codes for CACRANTEAFF.

The chain joins TRBV6-5 to TRBJ2-7, with D possibly matching TRBD2 (5 bases). This CDR3 comprises 15 residues. Germline CDR1 reads MNHEY; CDR2 reads SVGAGI. Trimming pared 2 bases from V and 0 bases from J, leaving 11 bases between. In DNA, the CDR3 is TGTGCCAGCAGTTACCGGGATTGGGGCTCCTACGAGCAGTACTTC. Translating it yields CASSYRDWGSYEQYF.

V and J are TRBV6-1 and TRBJ1-2; no firm D call. This CDR3 has 16 amino acids. The V end lost 2 bases, the J end lost 4 bases, and 17 bases lay between the germline ends. CDR1 and CDR2 from the germline V gene are MNHNS and SASEGT. Here the CDR3 DNA reads TGTGCCAGCAGTGAAATACCGGGTTCCTCGGGCTATGGCTACACCTTC. Residues: CASSEIPGSSGYGYTF.

The rearrangement links TRBV27 to TRBJ1-1; weak D call: TRBD1 (6 bases). Germline CDR1 reads MNHEY; CDR2 reads SMNVEV (reference sequence). The ends were cut back, 4 bases at V and 10 bases at J, with 16 bases in the middle. This CDR3 region has 13 residues. The CDR3 nucleotides are TGTGCCAGCAGTTCCCGGGACAAAGTTGGAGCTTTCTTT. The encoded protein is CASSSRDKVGAFF.

The rearrangement joins TRBV2 to TRBJ2-7; D perhaps matches TRBD1 (6 bases). CDR1 and CDR2 from the germline V gene are SNHLY and FYNNEI. V lost 10 bases and J lost 7, with 11 bases in between. The length of the CDR3 is 10 residues. The CDR3 DNA reads TGTGCCACACAGGGCCGGGAGCAGTACTTC. Its protein product is CATQGREQYF.

This clone was counted once. CDR3 DNA: TGTGCCAGAGAGAATGGACAGCCTCGACGCCAGCCCCAGCATTTT. It codes for CARENGQPRRQPQHF. V is TRBV27 and J is TRBJ1-5; tentatively, D is TRBD1 (6 bases). With 9 bases removed from V and 7 bases from J, the gap between germline ends came to 22 bases. Germline loops: CDR1 MNHEY, CDR2 SMNVEV (reference sequence). The CDR3 sequence is 15 residues long.

V usage is TRBV7-9 and J usage is TRBJ2-1; possible D gene TRBD1, 5 bases. CDR3 length equals 14 residues. Between the trimmed V and J ends, which lost 4 bases and 7 bases, there was a span of 14 bases. Germline loops: CDR1 SEHNR, CDR2 FQNEAQ (reference sequence). CDR3 protein: CASSSRVTKNEQFF. The DNA for the CDR3 is TGTGCCAGCAGCTCCAGGGTTACAAAAAATGAGCAGTTCTTC.

This chain joins TRBV6-5 and TRBJ2-5, with a possible D match to TRBD2 (5 bases). Germline-derived CDR1 and CDR2 are MNHEY and SVGAGI. V was clipped by 10 bases and J by 4 bases, with 10 bases between them. The CDR3 runs to 11 residues. This chain's CDR3 is CATPRVETQYF. As DNA, the CDR3 is TGTGCCACTCCGCGGGTAGAGACCCAGTACTTC.

The chain employs TRBV10-2 and TRBJ1-5; 7 bases align to TRBD1. This CDR3 contains 13 residues. V trimming: 8 bases; J trimming: 2 bases; junction bases outside the gene matches: 3. Germline-derived CDR1 and CDR2 are WSHSY and SAAADI. CDR3 region: CASDDRGNQPQHF. The CDR3 region has the DNA TGCGCCAGCGACGACAGGGGCAATCAGCCCCAGCATTTT.

The rearrangement uses TRBV7-9 and TRBJ2-3; TRBD2 might be the D (5 bases). The CDR3 consists of 13 residues. Trimming took off 0 bases at V and 6 bases at J, with 7 bases between the two ends. Per germline, CDR1 SEHNR and CDR2 FQNEAQ (reference sequence). In nucleotides, the CDR3 is TGTGCCAGCAGCTTAGCTGGCGGGGATACGCAGTATTTT. Protein product: CASSLAGGDTQYF. The full variable domain, rest sourced from reference TRBV7-9 and TRBJ2-3, is DTGVSQNPRHKITKRGQNVTFRCDPISEHNRLYWYRQTLGQGPEFLTYFQNEAQLEKSRLLSDRFSAERPKGSFSTLEIQRTEQGDSAMYLCASSLAGGDTQYFGPGTRLTVL.

The genes are TRBV5-1 and TRBJ2-7; 7 nucleotides match TRBD2. The CDR3 is made up of 15 amino acids. Unmatched junction bases numbered 3, after V lost 0 bases and J lost 0 bases. Germline V gene sequence: CDR1 SGHRS, CDR2 YFSETQ. The CDR3 sequence: CASSLAGGGSYEQYF. DNA of the CDR3: TGCGCCAGCAGCTTGGCGGGAGGTGGCTCCTACGAGCAGTACTTC.

The CDR3 DNA is TGTGCCAGCTCACCATTTCACAGCCCCTCTGGGGCCAACGTCCTGACTTTC. It yields the protein CASSPFHSPSGANVLTF. The V gene is TRBV18, the J gene TRBJ2-6, with D unclear. Trimming took 2 bases from V and 0 from J, leaving 11 bases between them. Germline CDR1 and CDR2: KGHSH and LQKENI. The CDR3 spans 17 residues. Full variable domain (rest looked up from reference TRBV18 and TRBJ2-6): NAGVMQNPRHLVRRRGQEARLRCSPMKGHSHVYWYRQLPEEGLKFMVYLQKENIIDESGMPKERFSAEFPKEGPSILRIQQVVRGDSAAYFCASSPFHSPSGANVLTFGAGSRLTVL.

This chain uses TRBV15 with TRBJ2-4; 7 bases fit TRBD2. The CDR3 sequence is 16 residues long. Germline V gene lookup returns CDR1 LNHNV and CDR2 YYDKDF (reference sequence). V lost 6 bases, J lost 0 bases, and 8 bases stayed unmatched. CDR3 amino acids: CATRNTGGLAKNIQYF. CDR3 bases: TGTGCCACCAGAAATACGGGGGGACTAGCCAAAAACATTCAGTACTTC.

This clone was counted once. The chain recombines TRBV27 with TRBJ1-6, with 10 bases that match TRBD1. CDR3 length equals 17 residues. The junction had 8 bases not matched to a gene; V was cut back by 4 bases and J by 5 bases. Germline CDR1 reads MNHEY; CDR2 reads SMNVEV (reference sequence). CDR3 in DNA: TGTGCCAGCAGTTATACACACGGACAGGGGGATAATTCACCCCTCCACTTT. It translates to CASSYTHGQGDNSPLHF.

Remarks on this clone: Without the conserved terminal phenylalanine or tryptophan, this CDR3 likely stems from a read error. The limits of the CDR3 on the DNA are not certain, so only TCRdb's listed CDR3 is given. V gene TRBV11-3 combines with J gene TRBJ1-1; TRBD1, the table's D call, was not compared with the DNA. Germline lookup yields CDR1 SGHNT and CDR2 YENEEA. The CDR3 region is 12 residues in length, termini included. The CDR3 reads CASGQETAFLLR.